This T cell receptor (beta chain) was obtained from a study of radiation and T cells in renal cell carcinoma. Time point indicated: baseline pretreatment blood. Treatment of the sample: 15 Gy SBRT to primary tumor, nephrectomy 4 weeks later. Using immunoSEQ multiplex PCR, the repertoire was profiled, and TCRdb retains in-frame clones only, with some absent. Of about 160,000 clones detected, about 88% appear once; the ten largest clones hold 4.1%. Points on this clone: Its antigen is unidentified.

Trimming cost V 0 bases and J 0 bases, with 9 bases left between them. The CDR3 loop spans 16 amino acids. CDR1 and CDR2 from the germline V gene are MNHEY and SVGAGI. General study points: Without pretreatment biopsies, baseline tumor clonotype presence was undetermined.

This rearrangement joins TRBV6-5 to TRBJ1-5, with no clear D. This sequence originates from a woman between 65 and 79 years old with renal cell carcinoma. Sequenced here: blood, sampled from a patient whose treatment included radiotherapy and nephrectomy. The CDR3 spells CASSYSGQYSNQPQHF. CDR3 sequence (DNA): TGTGCCAGCAGTTACTCAGGGCAGTATAGCAATCAGCCCCAGCATTTT.